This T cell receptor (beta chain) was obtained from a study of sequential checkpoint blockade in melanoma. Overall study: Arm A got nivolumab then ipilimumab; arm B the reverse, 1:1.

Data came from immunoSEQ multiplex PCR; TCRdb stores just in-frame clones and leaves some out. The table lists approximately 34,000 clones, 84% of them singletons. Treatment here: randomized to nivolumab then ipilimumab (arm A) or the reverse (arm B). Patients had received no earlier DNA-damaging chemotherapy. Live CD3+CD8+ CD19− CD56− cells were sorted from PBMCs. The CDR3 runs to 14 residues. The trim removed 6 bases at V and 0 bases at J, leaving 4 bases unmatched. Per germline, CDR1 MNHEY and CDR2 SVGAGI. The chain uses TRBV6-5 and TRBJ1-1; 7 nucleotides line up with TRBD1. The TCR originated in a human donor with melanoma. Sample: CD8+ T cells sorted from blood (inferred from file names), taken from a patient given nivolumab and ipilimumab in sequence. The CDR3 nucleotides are TGTGCCAGCAGCTGGGGACAGCTGAACACTGAAGCTTTCTTT. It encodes CASSWGQLNTEAFF.